This T cell receptor (beta chain) was recorded in a study of CD8+CD57+ T cells in acquired aplastic anemia. Study at large: The DNA of sorted CD4+ and CD8+ cells averaged roughly 3 ug. General study points: Found in both controls and patients were fewer than 35 CD8+ CDR3 sequences. CD8+ Simpson's diversity did not differ significantly between patients and controls.

Flow cytometry had shown expanded CD8+CD57+ cells in the patients chosen for sequencing. Profiling that covered TCR beta VDJ and CDR3 relied on genomic DNA as its template. Each CDR3 protein gets one entry after TCRdb re-called the reads with MiXCR. This sample carries 180,000 or so distinct CDR3 sequences, approximately 48% of them seen once, and the ten largest clones take about 1.8%. This clonotype has just one count. The target antigen is unknown. The CDR3 is made up of 13 amino acids. In germline, CDR1 is SQVTM, CDR2 ANQGSEA. V was shortened by 8 bases and J by 3 bases, with 16 bases between the two germline ends.

This TCR came from a human donor with aplastic anemia. Sequencing input: sorted CD4+, CD8+, or CD8+CD57+ T cells (not recorded which) from PBMCs. This sequence joins TRBV29-1 and TRBJ1-1, with D tentatively TRBD1 (5 bases). The CDR3 loop reads CSLREGSDTEAFF. CDR3 nucleotide sequence: TGCAGCCTCAGGGAGGGGAGTGACACTGAAGCTTTCTTT.